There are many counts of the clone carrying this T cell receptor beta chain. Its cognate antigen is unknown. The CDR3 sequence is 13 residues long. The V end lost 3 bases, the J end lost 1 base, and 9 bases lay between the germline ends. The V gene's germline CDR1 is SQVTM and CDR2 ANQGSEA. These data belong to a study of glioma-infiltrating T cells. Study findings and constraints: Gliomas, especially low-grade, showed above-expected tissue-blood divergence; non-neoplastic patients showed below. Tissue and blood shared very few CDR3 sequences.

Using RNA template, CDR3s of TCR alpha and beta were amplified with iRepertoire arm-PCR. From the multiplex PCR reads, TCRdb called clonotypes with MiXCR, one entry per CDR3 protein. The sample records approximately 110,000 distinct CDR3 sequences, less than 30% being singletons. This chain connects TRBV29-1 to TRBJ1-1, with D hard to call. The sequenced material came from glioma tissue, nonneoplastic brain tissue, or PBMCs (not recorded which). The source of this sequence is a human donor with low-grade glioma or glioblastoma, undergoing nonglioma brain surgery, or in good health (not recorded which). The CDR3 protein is CSVDKDSNTEAFF. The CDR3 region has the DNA TGCAGCGTTGACAAAGACTCGAACACTGAAGCTTTCTTT.